In its sample, the clone carrying this TCR beta chain was seen many times. Follow-up blood was drawn about 14 weeks, roughly three months, after antiretroviral therapy began. The repertoire came from unfractionated whole blood and reflected all unsorted peripheral T cells. Reverse transcription used 450 to 550 ng RNA and constant-region primers for alpha and beta. Separate chain-specific third strand synthesis with multiplexing indices produced the alpha and beta libraries. TCRdb reprocessed the 5' RACE reads via MiXCR and lists one record per CDR3 protein. Among about 14,000 distinct CDR3 sequences listed, 12% were seen once. After removal of 2 bases from V and 4 bases from J, the junction contained 7 bases not matched to a gene. Germline-derived CDR1 and CDR2 are PRHDT and FYEKMQ (reference sequence). The CDR3 is made up of 16 amino acids. This specimen comes from a study of HIV-infected patients and healthy controls.

This sequence was found in an adult with HIV infection. The donor label of this sample is uncertain. The sample in question was blood, obtained during antiretroviral therapy. The chain carries TRBV13 and TRBJ2-3; 9 bases fit TRBD2. CDR3 loop: CASSLTAGGLSDTQYF. For the CDR3, the DNA is TGTGCCAGCAGCTTAACGGCGGGGGGGCTGTCAGATACGCAGTATTTT.